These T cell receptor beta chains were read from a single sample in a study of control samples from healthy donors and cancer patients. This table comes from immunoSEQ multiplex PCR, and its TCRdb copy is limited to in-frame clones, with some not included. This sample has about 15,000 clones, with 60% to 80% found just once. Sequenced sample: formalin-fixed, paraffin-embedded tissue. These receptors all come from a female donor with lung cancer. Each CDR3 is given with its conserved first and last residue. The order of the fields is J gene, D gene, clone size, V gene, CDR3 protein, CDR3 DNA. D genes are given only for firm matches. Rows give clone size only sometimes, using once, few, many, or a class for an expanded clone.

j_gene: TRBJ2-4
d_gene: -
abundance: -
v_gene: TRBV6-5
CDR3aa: CASSRGLNIQYF
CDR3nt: TGTGCCAGCAGTCGGGGCCTGAACATTCAGTACTTC

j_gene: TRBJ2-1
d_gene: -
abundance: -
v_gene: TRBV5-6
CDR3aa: CASSQLRTNLDEQFF
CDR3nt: TGTGCCAGCAGCCAGTTACGTACCAATCTGGATGAGCAGTTCTTC

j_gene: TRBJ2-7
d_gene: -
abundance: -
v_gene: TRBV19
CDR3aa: CASTGDFTYEQYF
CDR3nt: TGTGCCAGTACCGGGGACTTTACCTACGAGCAGTACTTC

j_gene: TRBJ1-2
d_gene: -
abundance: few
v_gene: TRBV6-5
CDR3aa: CASTPGGIVGYTF
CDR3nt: TGTGCCAGCACTCCGGGGGGGATTGTTGGCTACACCTTC

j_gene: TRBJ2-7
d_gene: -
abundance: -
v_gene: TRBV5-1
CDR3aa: CASSLGGQTSDYEQYF
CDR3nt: TGCGCCAGCAGCTTGGGGGGACAGACTAGCGACTACGAGCAGTACTTC

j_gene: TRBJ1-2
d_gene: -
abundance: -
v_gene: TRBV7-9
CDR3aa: CASSLGATNYGYTF
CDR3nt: TGTGCCAGCAGTTTGGGAGCTACTAACTATGGCTACACCTTC

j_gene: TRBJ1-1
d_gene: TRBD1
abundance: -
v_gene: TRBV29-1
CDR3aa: CSVGQGNTEAFF
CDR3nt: TGCAGCGTTGGACAGGGGAACACTGAAGCTTTCTTT

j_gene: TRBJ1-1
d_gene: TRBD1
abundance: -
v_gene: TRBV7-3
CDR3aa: CASSLTGGTEAFF
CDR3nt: TGTGCCAGCAGCCTCACAGGGGGCACTGAAGCTTTCTTT

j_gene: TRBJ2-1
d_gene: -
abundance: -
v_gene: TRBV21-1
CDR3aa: CASPNRGAYNEQFF
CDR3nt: TGTGCCAGCCCTAACAGGGGGGCCTACAATGAGCAGTTCTTC

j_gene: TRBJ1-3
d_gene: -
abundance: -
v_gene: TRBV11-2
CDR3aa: CASSFKDPGALDTIYF
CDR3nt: TGTGCCAGCAGCTTTAAGGACCCCGGGGCCTTGGACACCATATATTTT

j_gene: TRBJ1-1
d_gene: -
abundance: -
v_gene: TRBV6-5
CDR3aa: CASERGSTEAFF
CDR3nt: TGTGCCAGCGAGCGGGGTAGTACTGAAGCTTTCTTT

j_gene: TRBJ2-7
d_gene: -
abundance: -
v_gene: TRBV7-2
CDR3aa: CASSLVGVARYEQYF
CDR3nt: TGTGCCAGCAGCTTAGTTGGGGTAGCAAGGTACGAGCAGTACTTC

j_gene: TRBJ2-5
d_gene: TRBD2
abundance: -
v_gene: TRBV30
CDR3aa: CAWSVLAGGETQYF
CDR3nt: TGTGCCTGGAGTGTGCTAGCGGGTGGAGAGACCCAGTACTTC

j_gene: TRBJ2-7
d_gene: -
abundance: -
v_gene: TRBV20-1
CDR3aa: CSASRGNYEQYF
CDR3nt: TGCAGTGCTAGTCGGGGCAACTACGAGCAGTACTTC

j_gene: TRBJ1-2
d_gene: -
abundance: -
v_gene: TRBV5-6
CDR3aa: CASSLAGGSGYTF
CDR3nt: TGTGCCAGCAGCTTGGCCGGGGGGTCTGGCTACACCTTC

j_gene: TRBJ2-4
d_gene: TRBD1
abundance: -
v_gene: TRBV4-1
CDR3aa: CASRDRVKNIQYF
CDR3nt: TGCGCCTCAAGGGACAGGGTCAAAAACATTCAGTACTTC

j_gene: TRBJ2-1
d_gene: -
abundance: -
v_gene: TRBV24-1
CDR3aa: CATSSVPIEQFF
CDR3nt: TGTGCCACCAGTTCCGTCCCCATTGAGCAGTTCTTC

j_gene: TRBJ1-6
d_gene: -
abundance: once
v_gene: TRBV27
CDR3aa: CASSLRVGGSPLHF
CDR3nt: TGTGCCAGCAGTTTACGGGTTGGTGGTTCACCCCTCCACTTT

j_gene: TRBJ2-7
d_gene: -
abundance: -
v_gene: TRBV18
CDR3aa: CASSPPDQGGYEQYF
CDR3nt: TGTGCCAGCTCACCGCCTGACCAGGGGGGCTACGAGCAGTACTTC

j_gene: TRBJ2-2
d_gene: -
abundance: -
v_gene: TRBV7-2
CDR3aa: CASSLRLFYTGELFF
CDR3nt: TGTGCCAGCAGCTTACGACTTTTTTACACCGGGGAGCTGTTTTTT

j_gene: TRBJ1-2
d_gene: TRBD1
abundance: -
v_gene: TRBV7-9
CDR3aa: CASSLETGGNYGYTF
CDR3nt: TGTGCCAGCAGCTTAGAGACAGGGGGCAACTATGGCTACACCTTC

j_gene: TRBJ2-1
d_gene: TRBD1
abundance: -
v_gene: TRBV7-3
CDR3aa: CASSAAGTGEVNEQFF
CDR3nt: TGTGCCAGCAGTGCCGCCGGGACAGGGGAGGTTAATGAGCAGTTCTTC

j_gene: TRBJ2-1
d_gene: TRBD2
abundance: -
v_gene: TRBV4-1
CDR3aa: CASSQEGETSGDNEQFF
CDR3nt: TGCGCCAGCAGCCAAGAAGGGGAGACTAGCGGGGACAATGAGCAGTTCTTC

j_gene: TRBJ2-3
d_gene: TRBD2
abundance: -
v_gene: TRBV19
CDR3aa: CASSIMSGKDTQYF
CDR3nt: TGTGCCAGTAGTATAATGAGCGGGAAGGATACGCAGTATTTT

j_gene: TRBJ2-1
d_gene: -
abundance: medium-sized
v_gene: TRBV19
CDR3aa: CASSMGPYNEQFF
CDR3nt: TGTGCCAGTAGTATGGGACCTTACAATGAGCAGTTCTTC

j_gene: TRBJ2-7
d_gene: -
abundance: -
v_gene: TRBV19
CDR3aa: CASSRQTRGYEQYF
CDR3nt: TGTGCCAGTAGTAGGCAGACTAGAGGCTACGAGCAGTACTTC

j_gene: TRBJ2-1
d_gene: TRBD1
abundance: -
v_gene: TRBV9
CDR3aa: CASSVWDRVNNEQFF
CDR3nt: TGTGCCAGCAGCGTATGGGACAGGGTTAATAATGAGCAGTTCTTC

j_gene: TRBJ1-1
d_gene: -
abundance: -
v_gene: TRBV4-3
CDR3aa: CASSQGLGRVPEAFF
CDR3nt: TGCGCCAGCAGCCAAGGTCTCGGCAGGGTACCTGAAGCTTTCTTT

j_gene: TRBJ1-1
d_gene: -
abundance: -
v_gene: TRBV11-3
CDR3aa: CASSLGAASEAFF
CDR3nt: TGTGCCAGCAGCTTAGGGGCAGCTTCCGAAGCTTTCTTT

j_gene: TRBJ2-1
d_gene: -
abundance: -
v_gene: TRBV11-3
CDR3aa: CASSRTTGNEQFF
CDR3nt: TGTGCCAGCAGCCGTACAACCGGGAACGAGCAGTTCTTC

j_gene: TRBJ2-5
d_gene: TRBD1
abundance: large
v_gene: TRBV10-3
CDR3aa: CAISEPHEGPTGQETQYF
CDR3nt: TGTGCCATCAGTGAGCCACATGAGGGGCCGACAGGGCAAGAGACCCAGTACTTC

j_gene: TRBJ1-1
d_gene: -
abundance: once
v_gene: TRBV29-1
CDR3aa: CSVREVRNTEAFF
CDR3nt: TGCAGCGTTCGGGAGGTTCGGAACACTGAAGCTTTCTTT

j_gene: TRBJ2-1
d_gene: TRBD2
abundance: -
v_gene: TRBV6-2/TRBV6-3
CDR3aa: CASSSVRLAGLYNEQFF
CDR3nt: TGTGCCAGCAGTTCCGTCCGACTAGCGGGATTGTACAATGAGCAGTTCTTC

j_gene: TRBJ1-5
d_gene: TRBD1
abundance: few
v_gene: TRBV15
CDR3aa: CATSTDRVDQPQHF
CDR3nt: TGTGCCACCAGCACTGACAGGGTCGATCAGCCCCAGCATTTT

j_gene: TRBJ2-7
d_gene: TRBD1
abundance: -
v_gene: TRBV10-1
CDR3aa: CASSGGDRGKSGYEQYF
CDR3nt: TGCGCCAGCAGTGGGGGGGACAGGGGCAAATCGGGCTACGAGCAGTACTTC

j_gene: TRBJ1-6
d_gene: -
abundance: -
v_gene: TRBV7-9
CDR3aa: CASEDGNSPLHF
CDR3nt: TGTGCCAGCGAGGACGGAAATTCACCCCTCCACTTT

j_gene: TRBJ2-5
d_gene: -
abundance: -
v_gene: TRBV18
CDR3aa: CASSPGRVQETQYF
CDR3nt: TGTGCCAGCTCACCAGGCAGGGTTCAGGAGACCCAGTACTTC

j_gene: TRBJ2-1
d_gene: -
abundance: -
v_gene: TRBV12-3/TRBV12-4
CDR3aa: CASSLGTENEQFF
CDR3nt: TGTGCCAGCAGTTTAGGGACCGAGAATGAGCAGTTCTTC

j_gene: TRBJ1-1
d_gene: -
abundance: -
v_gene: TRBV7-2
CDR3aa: CASSLGGGAEAFF
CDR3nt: TGTGCCAGCAGCCTTGGGGGGGGTGCTGAAGCTTTCTTT

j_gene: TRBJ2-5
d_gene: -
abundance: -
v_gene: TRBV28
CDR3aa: CASRAVGPTQETQYF
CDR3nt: TGTGCCAGCAGAGCTGTGGGACCGACGCAAGAGACCCAGTACTTC

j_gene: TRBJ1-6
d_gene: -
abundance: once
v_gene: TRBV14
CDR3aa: CASSQDRNLPPHF
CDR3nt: TGTGCCAGCAGCCAAGATCGAAACCTACCCCCACACTTT

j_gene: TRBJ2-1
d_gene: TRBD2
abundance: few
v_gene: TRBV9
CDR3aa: CASSAPRADGGVLNEQFF
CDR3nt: TGTGCCAGCAGCGCACCCCGGGCGGACGGGGGGGTATTGAATGAGCAGTTCTTC

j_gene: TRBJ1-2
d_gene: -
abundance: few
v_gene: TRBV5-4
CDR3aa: CASSLDQDTNYGYTF
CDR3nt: TGTGCCAGCAGCTTGGACCAGGACACTAACTATGGCTACACCTTC

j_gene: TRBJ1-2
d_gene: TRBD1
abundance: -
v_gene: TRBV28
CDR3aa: CASQGARYGYTF
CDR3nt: TGTGCCAGCCAGGGGGCTCGGTATGGCTACACCTTC

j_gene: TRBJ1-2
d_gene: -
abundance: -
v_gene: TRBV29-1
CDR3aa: CSAGTEPRGYTF
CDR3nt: TGCAGCGCCGGGACGGAGCCCCGGGGCTACACCTTC

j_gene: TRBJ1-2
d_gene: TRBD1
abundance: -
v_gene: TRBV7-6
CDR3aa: CASSLEPTGGDYGYTF
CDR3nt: TGTGCCAGCAGCTTAGAACCCACAGGGGGAGACTATGGCTACACCTTC

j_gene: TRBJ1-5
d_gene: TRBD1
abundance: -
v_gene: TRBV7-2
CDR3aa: CASSTDRDQPQHF
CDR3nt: TGTGCCAGCAGCACCGACAGGGATCAGCCCCAGCATTTT

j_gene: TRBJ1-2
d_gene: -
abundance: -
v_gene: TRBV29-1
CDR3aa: CSVEGRGGYTF
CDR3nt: TGCAGCGTTGAAGGAAGGGGCGGCTACACCTTC

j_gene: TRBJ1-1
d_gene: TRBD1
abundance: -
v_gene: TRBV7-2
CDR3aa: CASSPGTGAIGAFF
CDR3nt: TGTGCCAGCAGCCCCGGGACAGGGGCAATAGGAGCTTTCTTT

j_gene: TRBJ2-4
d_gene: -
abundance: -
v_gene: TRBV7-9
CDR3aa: CASSDASTKNIQYF
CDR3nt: TGTGCCAGCAGTGACGCGTCAACCAAAAACATTCAGTACTTC

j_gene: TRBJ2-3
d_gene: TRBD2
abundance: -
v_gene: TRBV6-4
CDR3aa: CASSDSSGGANTQYF
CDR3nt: TGTGCCAGCAGTGACTCTAGCGGGGGGGCCAATACGCAGTATTTT

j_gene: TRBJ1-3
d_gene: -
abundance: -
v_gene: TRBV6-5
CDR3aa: CASAPGSTGNTIYF
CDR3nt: TGTGCCAGCGCTCCAGGCTCTACTGGAAACACCATATATTTT

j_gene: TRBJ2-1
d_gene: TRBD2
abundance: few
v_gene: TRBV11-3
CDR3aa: CASSSSGSKSNEQFF
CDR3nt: TGTGCCAGCAGCTCTAGCGGGAGCAAGTCAAATGAGCAGTTCTTC

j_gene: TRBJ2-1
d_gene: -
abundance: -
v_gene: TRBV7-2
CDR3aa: CASSRPWTVDNEQFF
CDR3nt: TGTGCCAGCAGCCGCCCCTGGACAGTAGACAATGAGCAGTTCTTC